This T cell receptor (beta chain) was sequenced in a study of blood T cell repertoires in COVID-19. Unmatched junction bases numbered 11, after V lost 9 bases and J lost 6 bases. Germline lookup yields CDR1 LNHDA and CDR2 SQIVND (reference sequence). The CDR3 is 16 amino acids. TCRdb's table, derived via immunoSEQ multiplex PCR, lists solely in-frame clones and lacks some. There are some 400,000 clones in the sample; around 87% occur only once, and roughly 10% lies in the top ten. Sequenced sample: peripheral blood. The source of this sequence is a woman in her twenties or thirties with COVID-19, enrolled during active disease. V and J are TRBV19 and TRBJ2-2; 12 positions agree with TRBD2. The CDR3 DNA follows: TGTGCCAGCAGGACTAGCGGGAACCCCGGGGCCGGGGAGCTGTTTTTT. This codes for CASRTSGNPGAGELFF.